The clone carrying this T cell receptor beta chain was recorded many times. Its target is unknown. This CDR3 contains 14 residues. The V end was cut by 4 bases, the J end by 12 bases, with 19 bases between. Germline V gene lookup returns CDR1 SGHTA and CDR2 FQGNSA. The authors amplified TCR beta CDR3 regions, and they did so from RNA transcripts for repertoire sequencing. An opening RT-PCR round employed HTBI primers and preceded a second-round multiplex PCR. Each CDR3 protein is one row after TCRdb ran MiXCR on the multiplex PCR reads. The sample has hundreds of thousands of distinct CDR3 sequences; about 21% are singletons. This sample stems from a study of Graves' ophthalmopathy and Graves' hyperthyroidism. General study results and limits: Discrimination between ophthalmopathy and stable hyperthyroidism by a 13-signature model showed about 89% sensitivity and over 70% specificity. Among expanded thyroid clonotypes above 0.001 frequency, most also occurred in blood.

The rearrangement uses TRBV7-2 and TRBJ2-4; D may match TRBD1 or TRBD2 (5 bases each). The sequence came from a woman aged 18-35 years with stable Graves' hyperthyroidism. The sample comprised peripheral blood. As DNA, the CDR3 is TGTGCCAGCAGCTACTTGGTGAGGGGAATGACTCAGTACTTC. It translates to CASSYLVRGMTQYF.